This T cell receptor beta chain is from a study of identical twins. TCRdb analysed the 5' RACE reads with MiXCR anew, one entry per CDR3 protein. The data contain 600,000 to 850,000 distinct CDR3 sequences, about 18% of them seen just once; the ten biggest clones take up around 13%. CDR3 length equals 14 residues. The germline CDR1 and CDR2 sequences are SQVTM and ANQGSEA. Trimming at V came to 5 bases and at J to 8 bases, leaving 10 bases not matched to a gene. These data also featured in a second study, about T cells expressing NK-cell markers. That work states: Source material for TCR beta repertoires consisted of sorted CD3+CD56+NKG2C+, CD3+CD56+NKG2C- and CD3+CD56-NKG2C+ T cells. In several experiments, sorting was restricted to alpha-beta TCR T cells by an anti-gamma-delta TCR antibody. In a few donors, dominant clonotypes made up about 28.3-65% of CD3+CD56-NKG2C+ cells.

J is TRBJ2-1 and V is TRBV29-1, with 9 positions matching TRBD1. The TCR was taken from a woman aged 18 to 35 in good health. Sequencing used PBMCs. The CDR3 nucleotides read TGCAGCGTTCTATTTCTCAGGACAGGGGATGAGCAGTTCTTC. Amino acids: CSVLFLRTGDEQFF.